The following is a T cell receptor beta chain sequence with its context. What it binds is unknown. There are 15 residues in the CDR3. Germline loops: CDR1 SGHKS, CDR2 YYEKEE (reference sequence). Trimming removed 0 bases from V and 4 bases from J, with 13 bases in between. Version v3.0 of the immunoSEQ assay ran at survey level. Clones were read by immunoSEQ multiplex PCR, and TCRdb kept only the in-frame ones, dropping some. The data contain under 25,000 clones, roughly 70% of them seen just once; the ten biggest clones take up roughly a tenth. The data stem from a study of long-term antiretroviral therapy in people with HIV. Study-level points and caveats: Viral resistance, ART adherence and therapy changes all lacked available data. Clones showing expansion before ART dominated the repertoire at all time points.

Each donor provided at least one pre-ART PBMC sample and at least two post-ART PBMC samples. Prior to DNA extraction, the samples held roughly 0.85-11 million cryopreserved PBMC. The source was unsorted PBMCs, collected 0.5 years before starting antiretroviral therapy. J is TRBJ1-1 and V is TRBV5-5; D is possibly TRBD1 (5 bases). The clonotype was recovered from a man between 18 and 35 years old with HIV. CDR3 protein: CASSLDAGLSTEAFF. Written as DNA, the CDR3 is TGTGCCAGCAGCTTGGATGCAGGGCTTTCCACTGAAGCTTTCTTT.